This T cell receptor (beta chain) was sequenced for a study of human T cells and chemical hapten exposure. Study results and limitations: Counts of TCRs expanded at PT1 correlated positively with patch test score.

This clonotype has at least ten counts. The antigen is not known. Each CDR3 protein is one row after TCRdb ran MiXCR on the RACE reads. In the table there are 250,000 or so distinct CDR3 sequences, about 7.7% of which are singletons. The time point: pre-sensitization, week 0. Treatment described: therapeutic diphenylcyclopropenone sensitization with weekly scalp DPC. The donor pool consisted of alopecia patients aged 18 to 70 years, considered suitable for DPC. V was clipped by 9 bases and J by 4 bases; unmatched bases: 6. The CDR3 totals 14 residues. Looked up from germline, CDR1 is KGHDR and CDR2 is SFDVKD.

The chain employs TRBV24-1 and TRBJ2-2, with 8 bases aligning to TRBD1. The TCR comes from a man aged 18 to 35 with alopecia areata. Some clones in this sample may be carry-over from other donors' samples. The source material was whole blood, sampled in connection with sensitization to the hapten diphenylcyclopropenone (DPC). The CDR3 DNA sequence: TGTGCCACCCAGAGGACAGGGTTCACCGGGGAGCTGTTTTTT. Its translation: CATQRTGFTGELFF.